The source of this T cell receptor (beta chain) is a study of blood T cell repertoires in COVID-19. The overall study: Sample material is recorded as cDNA or gDNA derived from T cells, B-cell-depleted T cells, or PBMCs.

Per the authors' pipeline: Nucleated cell number was recorded as an estimate derived from reference gene primer amplification. TCRdb keeps only in-frame clones here, not all; method: immunoSEQ multiplex PCR. Clonal size and the V and J genes are those of that table, whereas D and trimming came from the DNA. This sample has some 160,000 clones, with around 77% found just once. CDR1 and CDR2 (germline): MNHEY, SMNVEV (reference sequence). J was trimmed by 1 base and V by 3 bases; bases with no gene match: 5. This CDR3 region has 15 residues. This receptor was obtained from a man between 65 and 85 years old with active or convalescent COVID-19. V usage is TRBV27 and J usage is TRBJ1-1; 7 bases fit TRBD1. The sample consisted of peripheral blood. For the CDR3, the DNA is TGTGCCAGCAGTTTCGCAGGGGACAGGAACACTGAAGCTTTCTTT. It codes for CASSFAGDRNTEAFF.